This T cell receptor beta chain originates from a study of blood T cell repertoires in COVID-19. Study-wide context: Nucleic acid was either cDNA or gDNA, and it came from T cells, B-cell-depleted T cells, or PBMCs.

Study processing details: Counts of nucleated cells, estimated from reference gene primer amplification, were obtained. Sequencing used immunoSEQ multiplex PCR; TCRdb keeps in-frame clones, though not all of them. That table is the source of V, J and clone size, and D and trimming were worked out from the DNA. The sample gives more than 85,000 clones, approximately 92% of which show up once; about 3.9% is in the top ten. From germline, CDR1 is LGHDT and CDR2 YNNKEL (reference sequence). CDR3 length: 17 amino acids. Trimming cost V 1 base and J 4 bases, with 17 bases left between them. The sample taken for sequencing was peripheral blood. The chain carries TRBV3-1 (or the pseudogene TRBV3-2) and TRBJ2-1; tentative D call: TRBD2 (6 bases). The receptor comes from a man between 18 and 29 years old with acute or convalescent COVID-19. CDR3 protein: CASSQGNPLGGYNEQFF. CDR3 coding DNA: TGTGCCAGCAGCCAAGGCAACCCGCTTGGGGGGTACAATGAGCAGTTCTTC.